These T cell receptor beta chains were read from a single sample in a study of T cells after yellow fever vaccination. TCRdb re-called the 5' RACE reads through MiXCR, storing one row per CDR3 protein. Of just under 600,000 distinct CDR3 sequences in the sample, approximately 13% are singletons; the top ten hold around an eighth. The sequencing used PBMCs, collected on the day of the yellow fever booster vaccination. These receptors were collected from a man aged 25-45 years who received the YFV17D yellow fever vaccine. CDR3s include the opening cysteine and the closing phenylalanine or tryptophan. Fields, in order: D gene, V gene, clone size, CDR3 length, J gene, CDR3 DNA, CDR3 protein. A D gene is named only where the DNA matches it firmly. The size of a clone is reported for some rows only, either as once, few or many, or as a class for expanded clones.

.	TRBV20-1	few	13	TRBJ2-2	TGCAGTGCTACCGATACAGGGACCGGGGAGCTGTTTTTT	CSATDTGTGELFF
.	TRBV2	many	13	TRBJ2-7	TGTGCCAGCAGCCAGGACTTTGGCGACGAGCAGTACTTC	CASSQDFGDEQYF
.	TRBV11-2	few	13	TRBJ2-7	TGTGCCACGTTACCCCTCGAACCCTACGAGCAGTACTTC	CATLPLEPYEQYF
.	TRBV9	.	15	TRBJ2-5	TGTGCCAGCAGTCGTAGCGGCGGATTACAAGAGACCCAGTACTTC	CASSRSGGLQETQYF
TRBD2	TRBV7-8	few	16	TRBJ2-1	TGTGCCAGCAGCTTTTCGACTAGCGGGAGCTACAATGAGCAGTTCTTC	CASSFSTSGSYNEQFF
TRBD2	TRBV7-7	few	15	TRBJ2-7	TGTGCCAGCAGCCCCTCGATAGCGGGGGCTCAGGAGCAGTACTTC	CASSPSIAGAQEQYF
TRBD2	TRBV7-2	.	14	TRBJ2-7	TGTGCCAGCAGCTTAGGCGGGACTAGCTATCGGCAGTACTTC	CASSLGGTSYRQYF
.	TRBV4-2	.	13	TRBJ1-5	TGTGCCAGCAGGGAGAACAGCAATCAGCCCCAGCATTTT	CASRENSNQPQHF
.	TRBV4-1	.	15	TRBJ1-4	TGCGCCAGCAGCCAAGACGAGGGAAGGAATGAAAAACTGTTTTTT	CASSQDEGRNEKLFF
TRBD1	TRBV10-2	.	14	TRBJ2-7	TGCGCCAGCAGTGAGACACAGGGGCCCTACGAGCAGTACTTC	CASSETQGPYEQYF
TRBD1	TRBV20-1	.	12	TRBJ2-5	TGCAGTGCTGAACAGGGGATGGGGACCCAGTACTTC	CSAEQGMGTQYF
.	TRBV27	few	16	TRBJ2-1	TGTGCCAGCCATAGGAACCGGGTCAGCTCCTACAATGAGCAGTTCTTC	CASHRNRVSSYNEQFF
TRBD2	TRBV29-1	few	13	TRBJ2-1	TGCAGCGTGATAGGGAGGGAGTACAATGAGCAGTTCTTC	CSVIGREYNEQFF
.	TRBV4-3	.	15	TRBJ2-1	TGCGCCAGCAGCCAAGGGTTGGGGCTGTGGAATGAGCAGTTCTTC	CASSQGLGLWNEQFF
.	TRBV5-1	.	14	TRBJ2-1	TGCGCCAGCAGCTTGGAAATAAGCGGCATTGAGCAGTTCTTC	CASSLEISGIEQFF
.	TRBV5-1	few	19	TRBJ2-1	TGCGCCAGCAGCTTGGGCGGCCACCCCAGGGATGGGGCTTACAATGAGCAGTTCTTC	CASSLGGHPRDGAYNEQFF
TRBD2	TRBV5-4	.	20	TRBJ2-1	TGTGCCAGCAGCTTGCCCTCTAGACTAGCGGGAGCATCTTTTATGAGTGAGCAGTTCTTC	CASSLPSRLAGASFMSEQFF
.	TRBV4-3	few	17	TRBJ1-5	TGCGCCAGCAGCCAAGGTGATCCGGGACACCCCTATCAGCCCCAGCATTTT	CASSQGDPGHPYQPQHF
TRBD1	TRBV7-6	few	16	TRBJ2-2	TGTGCCAGCAGCCTCTGGGACAGGGTCGGAACCGGGGAGCTGTTTTTT	CASSLWDRVGTGELFF
TRBD1	TRBV12-3/TRBV12-4	many	13	TRBJ2-5	TGTGCCAGCAGTCACTGGGACAGAGAGACCCAGTACTTC	CASSHWDRETQYF
.	TRBV7-2	few	15	TRBJ2-7	TGTGCCAGCAGCTTAAGCGGGTACAGCTCCTACGAGCAGTACTTC	CASSLSGYSSYEQYF
.	TRBV7-8	.	13	TRBJ2-7	TGTGCCAGCAGCGTAGAACGGGGCAGGGATCCGTACTTC	CASSVERGRDPYF
TRBD2	TRBV6-1	.	19	TRBJ2-7	TGTGCCAGCAGCTCTACGGGGGTAGCGGGAGGCCGGTCTCTTTACGAGCAGTACTTC	CASSSTGVAGGRSLYEQYF
.	TRBV6-2/TRBV6-3	.	14	TRBJ2-3	TGTGCCAGCAGAATACCCGGCGCGTTGGATACGCAGTATTTT	CASRIPGALDTQYF
.	TRBV7-2	.	13	TRBJ2-7	TGTGCCAGCAGCTTAGGTTACGGCTACGAGCAGTACTTC	CASSLGYGYEQYF
TRBD2	TRBV7-3	.	15	TRBJ2-1	TGTGCCAGCAGCCTTCCTAGCGGGAGCCACAATGAGCAGTTCTTC	CASSLPSGSHNEQFF
.	TRBV6-5	few	13	TRBJ1-5	TGTGCCAGCAGTTACTCCCACAGGCAGCCCCAGCATTTT	CASSYSHRQPQHF
.	TRBV6-6	.	13	TRBJ2-3	TGTGCCAGCAGGCCGAGAGGCACAGATACGCAGTATTTT	CASRPRGTDTQYF
TRBD2	TRBV6-2/TRBV6-3	few	15	TRBJ2-3	TGTGCCAGCAGGCCGACTAGCGGAGTCACAGATACGCAGTATTTT	CASRPTSGVTDTQYF
.	TRBV15	few	14	TRBJ1-3	TGTGCCACCAGCAGAGCTCGAGGGGGAAACACCATATATTTT	CATSRARGGNTIYF
.	TRBV9	few	15	TRBJ2-7	TGTGCCAGCAGCGTAGAGCCCGGACTTTCCTACGAGCAGTACTTC	CASSVEPGLSYEQYF
.	TRBV7-2	few	15	TRBJ1-2	TGTGCCAGCAGCTTAAAAGGACAGACAAACTATGGCTACACCTTC	CASSLKGQTNYGYTF
.	TRBV19	.	15	TRBJ2-7	TGTGCCAGTAGTATAGTCGGGACGTCGTCCTACGAGCAGTACTTC	CASSIVGTSSYEQYF
TRBD2	TRBV9	many	16	TRBJ2-1	TGTGCCAGCAGCACCTTAGCGGGAGGCCGGTTCAATGAGCAGTTCTTC	CASSTLAGGRFNEQFF
.	TRBV6-2/TRBV6-3	.	16	TRBJ2-4	TGTGCCAGCAGCTCACAGGTTTACCCAGCCAAAAACATTCAGTACTTC	CASSSQVYPAKNIQYF
.	TRBV4-3	.	13	TRBJ1-2	TGCGCCAGCAGCCAAGATAGGGTCTATGGCTACACCTTC	CASSQDRVYGYTF
.	TRBV19	.	13	TRBJ2-7	TGTGCCAGTAGCACCAGGTTTCCCTACGAGCAGTACTTC	CASSTRFPYEQYF
TRBD1	TRBV5-1	.	17	TRBJ2-7	TGCGCCAGCAGCTTGGGACAGGGGGCGCCGAGTTCATACGAGCAGTACTTC	CASSLGQGAPSSYEQYF
.	TRBV15	.	13	TRBJ2-5	TGTGCCACCAGCAGAGATCAGGGAGAGGCCCAGTACTTC	CATSRDQGEAQYF
.	TRBV2	few	12	TRBJ1-6	TGTGCCAGCAGTGATGAATTGTCACCCCTCCACTTT	CASSDELSPLHF
TRBD1	TRBV5-1	.	16	TRBJ1-2	TGCGCCAGCAGCTTGGAAGGGACAGGGACTTTCTATGGCTACACCTTC	CASSLEGTGTFYGYTF